This T cell receptor (beta chain) was documented in a study of T cell clones after liver transplantation. Overall study context: Samples came from ITN030ST, which attempted immunosuppression withdrawal within 2 years of liver transplantation. Three of the eight recipients were HCV-positive; the rest had non-autoimmune, non-viral transplant indications.

Here immunoSEQ multiplex PCR was the method, and the copy in TCRdb shows in-frame clones only, minus some. In the table there are tens of thousands of clones, around three quarters of which are singletons. The V gene lost 1 base and the J gene lost 6 bases, with 18 bases spanning the gap. The CDR3 loop spans 17 amino acids. In germline, CDR1 is SGHTA, CDR2 FQGNSA. The specimen comprised CD4+ T cells from blood, sampled at the approximately 16-month timepoint. This chain uses TRBV7-2 with TRBJ2-2; D is possibly TRBD2 (7 bases). The source of this sequence is a human patient who received a liver transplant. Some of the T cells may derive from the graft donor. In nucleotides, the CDR3 is TGTGCCAGCAGCTTAGTTGTGGGAGGGTCAGGGGCCGGGGAGCTGTTTTTT. Its translation is CASSLVVGGSGAGELFF.